This TCR beta chain was recovered during a study of T cells after yellow fever vaccination (dated by TCRdb to the late 2010s). In terms of the full investigation: The SMART-Seq v4 Ultra Low Input RNA kit was used to prepare libraries from fractions with low cell numbers. To track T-cell clones before and after primary and booster YFV17D yellow fever vaccination, bulk TCR alpha and beta repertoires were sequenced longitudinally. The cohort comprised two healthy male donors, one aged 18 to 30 and one aged 30 to 39 years. Blood was collected at multiple timepoints before and after primary and secondary immunization, and bulk PBMC replicates and cell subsets were isolated.

Study-wide conclusions, independent of this receptor: Only a couple of donors were included in the study, so the extent to which the findings can be generalized is limited. The secondary T-cell response was weaker than the primary response but faster, peaking on day 5 instead of day 15. Most clones expanded after primary vaccination were re-detected after the booster (96% of CD4 and around 86% of CD8), suggesting broad memory maintenance. A small fraction of clonotypes showed up in both the CD4 and CD8 compartments, probably as a result of convergent recombination. Computational filtering was required because FACS-sorted repertoires could contain abundant contaminating clonotypes from the bulk population.

TCR cDNA was synthesized by 5'RACE template switching, which introduced a universal primer site and unique molecular identifiers. Priming of cDNA synthesis was performed from both the TCR alpha and TCR beta constant segments. Library amplification used two PCR steps, and the second PCR step added sample barcodes and sequencing adapters. Sequencing of libraries was performed on Illumina HiSeq 2500 (2x100 bp) or NovaSeq (2x150 bp). The original pipeline was this. Reads were demultiplexed and collapsed into UMI consensus sequences with MIGEC, and V(D)J alignment was performed with MiXCR. Vaccine-responding clonotypes were defined with edgeR using replicate PBMC samples, requiring FDR below 0.01 and a log2 fold change above 5 up to day 15. Bulk clonotypes were assigned CD4 or CD8 identity according to which sequenced CD4 or CD8 repertoire held them at higher abundance. TCRdb cleaned the public reads at Q25 with fastp, built clones with MiXCR and kept in-frame beta chains. Under each unique CDR3 protein, matching rows form one entry showing the most common genes and DNA. The V and J calls and clone size are TCRdb's, not the authors'. A total of 500,000 to 650,000 distinct CDR3 sequences appear in this sample, 10% to 15% of them only once. Together, the top ten hold under 15% of the sample.

With respect to this clonotype: No antigen is known for it. Base quality data are lacking; no much larger clone is found one base away.

The meaning of the sample's treatment or condition label: live attenuated yellow fever vaccine strain. At each blood-draw timepoint, two biological replicates of bulk PBMCs were obtained. A standard Ficoll-Paque protocol was used to isolate PBMCs from peripheral blood. RNA was extracted with TriZol from bulk PBMCs, CD4 and CD8 fractions, and dextramer-positive and dextramer-negative fractions. V is cut by 2 bases and J by 5 bases, and the space between the germline ends is 7 bases. Taken from cysteine to phenylalanine, the CDR3 has 11 residues. The retained sequence is limited to the CDR3, 33 bases, with the frame set at the first base. The germline V gene specifies SQVTM as CDR1 and ANQGSEA as CDR2.

Sequenced here: PBMCs, sampled on the day of the yellow fever booster vaccination. The clonotype comes from a man aged 30 to 45 who received the YFV17D yellow fever vaccine. In this chain, TRBV29-1 is recombined with TRBJ2-7; no D gene is confidently identified. The sequence in DNA is TGCAGCGTTGAAAGCTTCAACGAGCAGTACTTC. Its protein reads: CSVESFNEQYF.